The TCR beta chain described here comes from a study of shared clonotypes between healthy human individuals. TCRdb keeps only in-frame clones here, not all; method: immunoSEQ multiplex PCR. The sample lists roughly 1 million clones; roughly 75% were seen once. The table lists this clone with a few counts. Sequenced: memory CD4+ T cells sorted from blood. Subset reported: CD45RA-negative fraction. This TCR came from a man younger than 35 in good health.

The CDR3 DNA is TGCGCCAGCGAGGAGGGAGGGGGCGACTATGGCTACACCTTC. This translates into CASEEGGGDYGYTF. This sequence joins TRBV5-1 and TRBJ1-2, with 7 positions matching TRBD1. With V trimmed by 7 bases and J by 3 bases, 9 bases remained unmatched. This CDR3 contains 14 residues. CDR1 is SGHRS, CDR2 YFSETQ, per germline.